These 18 T cell receptor beta chains originate from one sample sequenced in a study of shared clonotypes between healthy human individuals. Method: immunoSEQ multiplex PCR; TCRdb's copy keeps in-frame clones and lacks some. The sample has around 980,000 clones, approximately 80% seen once. Specimen: memory CD4+ T cells from PBMCs. Indicated subset: CD45RA-negative fraction. These receptors were collected from a man between 18 and 29 years old in good health. Some clones in this sample may be carry-over from other donors' samples.

This clone has only a few counts. J is TRBJ2-1 and V is TRBV11-2, with 11 bases that match TRBD1. The CDR3 has 14 amino acids. V was pared by 6 bases and J by 4 bases, with 2 bases of the junction left unmatched. From germline, CDR1 is SGHAT and CDR2 FQNNGV. The CDR3 is CASSGTGGYNEQFF. The CDR3 region has the DNA TGTGCCAGCAGTGGGACAGGGGGATACAATGAGCAGTTCTTC.

The chain employs TRBV9 and TRBJ2-7, with 9 bases fitting TRBD1. CDR3 length: 16 amino acids. V gave up 0 bases and J gave up 5 bases; unmatched junction bases: 9. In germline, CDR1 is SGDLS, CDR2 YYNGEE. CDR3 nucleotides: TGTGCCAGCAGCGTAGCTAGTGCTGACAGGGGGGACGAGCAGTACTTC. Protein: CASSVASADRGDEQYF.

CDR3 loop: CASKSGETIYNEQFF. CDR3 coding DNA: TGTGCCAGCAAAAGCGGGGAAACCATTTACAATGAGCAGTTCTTC. This chain uses TRBV6-1 with TRBJ2-1, with 7 nucleotides matching TRBD2. Trimming cost V 7 bases and J 4 bases; bases outside gene matches: 10. This CDR3 comprises 15 residues. Per the germline V gene, CDR1 is MNHNS and CDR2 is SASEGT.

The chain carries TRBV27 and TRBJ2-3; D unclear. Germline V gene data show CDR1 as MNHEY and CDR2 as SMNVEV (reference sequence). Trimming left V 8 bases short and J 2 bases short, with 11 bases between. The CDR3 has 13 residues. Here the CDR3 DNA reads TGTGCCAGCTCCCTAGGTTTCACAGATACGCAGTATTTT. Protein sequence: CASSLGFTDTQYF.

This clone was seen only once. The gene calls are TRBV7-9 and TRBJ1-1; D is undetermined. The CDR3 extends over 12 amino acids. The germline CDR1 and CDR2 sequences are SEHNR and FQNEAQ (reference sequence). V was shortened by 3 bases and J by 6 bases, with 8 bases between the two germline ends. Here the CDR3 DNA reads TGTGCCAGCAGCTTGCACGCGCCTGAAGCTTTCTTT. Translation gives CASSLHAPEAFF.

This clone was seen just once. The chain joins TRBV13 to TRBJ2-7; D remains unclear. The CDR3 runs to 14 residues. Germline-derived CDR1 and CDR2 are PRHDT and FYEKMQ (reference sequence). The germline V and J ends were trimmed by 0 bases and 3 bases, with 9 bases remaining between them. The CDR3 DNA sequence: TGTGCCAGCAGCTTAGGCCACTACGGCTACGAGCAGTACTTC. This gives the protein CASSLGHYGYEQYF. Filled out from reference TRBV13 and TRBJ2-7, the complete variable domain reads AAGVIQSPRHLIKEKRETATLKCYPIPRHDTVYWYQQGPGQDPQFLISFYEKMQSDKGSIPDRFSAQQFSDYHSELNMSSLELGDSALYFCASSLGHYGYEQYFGPGTRLTVT.

The gene calls are TRBV28 and TRBJ2-7; D is unclear. The V gene's germline CDR1 is MDHEN and CDR2 SYDVKM. V lost 6 bases and J 3 bases, leaving 6 bases between the germline ends. The CDR3 is 11 amino acids. The CDR3 is CASRLHYEQYF. The CDR3 DNA reads as TGTGCCAGCAGGCTTCACTACGAGCAGTACTTC.

The chain combines TRBV7-9 with TRBJ2-7; a possible D gene is TRBD1 (6 bases). The CDR3 is 14 amino acids. Deletions cut 1 base from V and 5 bases from J, with 12 bases between. Germline-derived CDR1 and CDR2 are SEHNR and FQNEAQ (reference sequence). The CDR3 is CASSLGVSGDEQYF. CDR3 bases: TGTGCCAGCAGCTTAGGTGTGTCAGGGGACGAGCAGTACTTC.

V and J are TRBV11-2 and TRBJ1-3; D call uncertain. This CDR3 contains 12 residues. Germline CDR1 reads SGHAT; CDR2 reads FQNNGV. Trimming took 4 bases from V and 12 from J, leaving 13 bases between them. Here the CDR3 DNA reads TGTGCCAGCAGCTCCAACCTCGGTGTCATATATTTT. Protein product: CASSSNLGVIYF.

CDR3 coding DNA: TGTGCCAGCAGTTACTCGATACAGACTAACTATGGCTACACCTTC. Translating gives CASSYSIQTNYGYTF. The J gene is TRBJ1-2, the V gene TRBV6-6; D is unresolved. The CDR3 covers 15 residues. Trimming pared 0 bases from V and 0 bases from J, leaving 8 bases between. Looked up from germline, CDR1 is MNHNY and CDR2 is SVGAGI (reference sequence).

This chain connects TRBV7-6 to TRBJ1-3; D gene uncertain. V dropped 5 bases and J dropped 4 bases, with 27 bases sitting between them. The length of the CDR3 is 19 residues. The germline V gene has CDR1 SGHVS and CDR2 FNYEAQ. In DNA, the CDR3 is TGTGCCAGCAGCAAAACAGCGATAGGGCAGCCAGCTTGGGGAAACACCATATATTTT. As protein: CASSKTAIGQPAWGNTIYF.

The chain employs TRBV6-5 and TRBJ2-1; D not resolved. CDR1 and CDR2 (germline): MNHEY, SVGAGI. V was shortened by 5 bases and J by 16 bases, with 18 bases between the two germline ends. The CDR3 has 12 amino acids. The CDR3 bases are TGTGCCAGCAGTCGGCCGGGCCCTCTGATTTTCTTC. It is translated as CASSRPGPLIFF.

The rearrangement links TRBV28 to TRBJ2-5; 11 bases line up with TRBD2. CDR3 length equals 16 residues. Germline V lookup: CDR1 MDHEN, CDR2 SYDVKM. The V segment lost 6 bases and the J segment 5 bases; nucleotides outside the gene matches: 11. The CDR3 loop reads CASSARELAGGETQYF. The CDR3 bases are TGTGCCAGCAGCGCGCGGGAGCTAGCGGGAGGCGAGACCCAGTACTTC.

The rearrangement uses TRBV10-3 and TRBJ1-4; D is undetermined. Germline V lookup: CDR1 ENHRY, CDR2 SYGVKD. This CDR3 region has 12 residues. V was cut by 4 bases and J by 12 bases, with 12 bases left in between. The CDR3 DNA reads as TGTGCCATCAGTGTTGAGGGCAGACAACTGTTTTTT. It encodes CAISVEGRQLFF.

The rearrangement joins TRBV11-2 to TRBJ2-7; a weak D match, TRBD1 (6 bases). The V end lost 5 bases, the J end lost 1 base, and 15 bases lay between the germline ends. CDR3 length: 15 residues. Germline CDR1 SGHAT, CDR2 FQNNGV. CDR3: CASSQHPGQSYEQYF. The CDR3 region has the DNA TGTGCCAGCAGCCAACACCCGGGACAATCCTACGAGCAGTACTTC.

About this clone itself: The junction shows a germline mismatch at one end, possibly a read error. The rearrangement joins TRBV6-6 to TRBJ2-7; the match to TRBD2 covers 13 bases. Germline CDR1 reads MNHNY; CDR2 reads SVGAGI (reference sequence). The CDR3 loop spans 16 amino acids. CDR3 nucleotide sequence: TGTGCCATCAGTGGACCGGGACTAGCGGGAACTTACGAGCAGTACTTC. This sequence encodes CAISGPGLAGTYEQYF.

The rearrangement joins TRBV28 to TRBJ1-5; weak D call: TRBD1 (5 bases). V lost 5 bases and J lost 6, with 20 bases in between. The CDR3 is 16 amino acids. Germline loops: CDR1 MDHEN, CDR2 SYDVKM. The CDR3 protein is CASSPQKRQGGQPQHF. DNA for the CDR3: TGTGCCAGCAGTCCTCAAAAAAGGCAGGGAGGTCAGCCCCAGCATTTT.

CDR3 nucleotides: TGCGCCAGCAGCCAAGATCCAGGGGGGGCTTCTAATATCTACGAGCAGTACTTC. It translates to CASSQDPGGASNIYEQYF. This rearrangement joins TRBV4-1 to TRBJ2-7, with D tentatively TRBD1 or TRBD2 (7 bases each). Per germline, CDR1 MGHRA and CDR2 YSYEKL. Trimming stripped 0 bases from V and 3 bases from J, with 21 bases between. This CDR3 spans 18 amino acids.